This entry concerns a single TCR beta chain. This CDR3 comprises 16 residues. Germline V gene data show CDR1 as KGHSH and CDR2 as LQKENI. The trim removed 2 bases at V and 2 bases at J, leaving 5 bases unmatched. In the authors' workflow: Scientists estimated how many nucleated cells there were by amplifying reference gene primers. Only in-frame clones appear in the TCRdb table, and some are missing; sequencing was by immunoSEQ multiplex PCR. V and J calls plus clone size are reproduced from that table; the DNA served to infer D and trimming. Among about 180,000 clones, roughly 87% were seen once, and the ten largest hold about 1.9%. The sample comes from a study of blood T cell repertoires in COVID-19. Study background: Donors in the United States, Italy and Spain gave samples during acute or convalescent COVID-19. In each case, the material was cDNA or gDNA derived from T cells, B-cell-depleted T cells, or PBMCs.

The sequenced sample consisted of peripheral blood. This rearrangement joins TRBV18 to TRBJ2-7; 11 bases line up with TRBD2. The receptor was isolated from a man aged 18 to 30 who had recovered from COVID-19. The CDR3 region is CASSPFSSGGTYEQYF. The CDR3 DNA sequence: TGTGCCAGCTCACCATTTTCTAGCGGGGGGACCTACGAGCAGTACTTC.